What follows is one T cell receptor beta chain and its context. Antigen: not known. This specimen belongs to a study of shared clonotypes between healthy human individuals. Study-wide results and caveats: Rarefaction demonstrated incomplete sorted-subset sequencing despite large depth.

CDR1 SGDLS and CDR2 YYNGEE come from the germline V gene. The CDR3 totals 17 residues. The V and J ends lost 5 bases and 0 bases respectively, with 20 bases between them. TCRdb's copy holds only in-frame clones and misses some; the assay was immunoSEQ multiplex PCR. Seen here are around 300,000 clones, over 75% observed once, and the top ten hold 16%. The sample taken for sequencing was memory CD8+ T cells sorted from blood. The sample's subset: CD45RO+ cells pooled with CCR7-negative TemRA cells. This TCR was recovered from a man between 18 and 29 years old in good health. The chain joins TRBV9 to TRBJ1-2; D unresolved. CDR3 DNA sequence: TGTGCCAGCAGTGGAACAACAAACGGGGAAGCTAACTATGGCTACACCTTC. It specifies CASSGTTNGEANYGYTF.